The text below deals with one T cell receptor (beta chain). The target of this receptor is not known. The record has no base qualities; no much larger clone is one base away. Ophthalmopathy patients had moderately to severely active disease, with a Clinical Activity Score of 3 or more, a NOSPECS grade of 4 or more, and a disease duration of less than 3 months. Exclusion was applied to patients with uncontrolled infections, other autoimmune diseases, pregnancy or lactation. Diagnoses relied on clinical symptoms, serum thyroxine and TRAb, thyroid ultrasound and orbital computed tomography. PBMCs were isolated from 10 ml of fresh peripheral blood by Ficoll-Paque density gradient centrifugation. Total RNA was extracted with Trizol reagent, and quality was checked on an Agilent 2100 Bioanalyzer. Amplification of TCR beta CDR3 regions was carried out from RNA transcripts. The TCR CDR3 was subjected to a first round of RT-PCR using the HTBI primer set and the Qiagen OneStep RT-PCR kit. A second multiplex PCR round built the libraries, followed by size selection and purification. Paired-end sequencing of the libraries was performed with 100 bp reads on an Illumina HiSeq2000. The source study handled its data this way. SOAPnuke was used to process the raw data, with reads discarded if the reads contained adapters or uncalled bases, had a mean Phred below 15, or lacked an exact constant-primer or identifier match. High-quality paired reads were merged using COPE v1.2.5, and each unique nucleotide sequence was defined as a clonotype. MiTCR v1.1 was used to align clonotypes to the IMGT TRBV, TRBD and TRBJ reference segments. Analysis was restricted to V-J combinations with a frequency above 0.0001, which covered roughly 99% of repertoires. The TCS score was defined as the ratio of F50 (clonal expansion) to E x V (chaos), calculated using BLOSUM62-based TCRdist between CDR3 peptides within each V-J. Welch's t-statistics and random forest reduced roughly 540 V-J features to 10 to 15, which were used in a naive Bayes classifier (R e1071). The raw public data were reprocessed by TCRdb itself: fastp quality trimming at Q25, MiXCR clonotype calling, in-frame beta chains only. Every distinct CDR3 protein forms one entry, paired with its most common genes and DNA. V and J calls and clone size were set by TCRdb, not the authors. For this sample there are 490,000 or so distinct CDR3 sequences; approximately 23% appear just once. The top ten clones comprise roughly 49% of the sample.

These data are taken from a study of T cells in Graves' hyperthyroidism and ophthalmopathy (dated 2019 in TCRdb). About the investigation overall: Peripheral blood samples were taken at initial diagnosis, before any treatment was given. A discovery cohort of about a hundred patients, 43 with Graves' ophthalmopathy and about 60 with stable Graves' hyperthyroidism, was used to find distinguishing TCR V-J signatures. An independent validation cohort of under 20 hyperthyroidism patients and 17 patients who later progressed to ophthalmopathy tested prospective prediction of ophthalmopathy. The roughly 99 discovery patients were divided at random into training and test sets in a 7:3 ratio. The study also compared thyroid tissue and blood T-cell repertoires from about 6 Graves' hyperthyroidism patients. Following sampling, methimazole starting at 30 mg daily was given to hyperthyroidism patients, and high-dose intravenous methylprednisolone was given to ophthalmopathy patients. TCR Vbeta CDR3 sequencing of 140 or so peripheral blood samples (under 45 ophthalmopathy, under 80 hyperthyroidism and 17 progressor patients) is reported in the paper.

Beyond this particular receptor, the publication reports: Blood samples also contained most of the expanded thyroid clonotypes (frequency above 0.001), which suggests that blood repertoires may reflect thyroid immune responses. In cross-validation, a model built on a 13 V-J signature told ophthalmopathy apart from stable hyperthyroidism with approximately 90% sensitivity and approximately 81% specificity, and in testing the same model reached 80%/75%. In validation, the model predicted progression to ophthalmopathy a median of approximately 6.3 months before onset, with 65% to 71% sensitivity and around 76% specificity. No statistical method was used to set the sample size in advance, and investigators knew the group allocation.

The TCR originated in a woman between 65 and 79 years old with Graves' ophthalmopathy. Sequenced sample: blood.

CDR3 region: CASFPLEGLTGELFF. The base sequence is TGTGCCAGTTTTCCCCTGGAGGGACTCACCGGGGAGCTGTTTTTT. The chain was built from TRBV19 and TRBJ2-2; TRBD2 could be the D gene, as 6 bases match. From the germline V gene (reference sequence), CDR1 is LNHDA and CDR2 is SQIVND. V was cut back by 8 bases and J by 4 bases, leaving a gap of 17 bases between them. The CDR3 numbers 15 residues from cysteine through phenylalanine. CDR3 DNA only is kept here, 45 bases in frame from base 1. With the portions outside the CDR3 filled from the reference TRBV19 and TRBJ2-2 genes, the complete variable region becomes DGGITQSPKYLFRKEGQNVTLSCEQNLNHDAMYWYRQDPGQGLRLIYYSQIVNDFQKGDIAEGYSVSREKKESFPLTVTSAQKNPTAFYLCASFPLEGLTGELFFGEGSRLTVL.